The 24 T cell receptor beta chains below all came from one sample that was sequenced in a study of radiotherapy plus CTLA-4 blockade in lung cancer. The data were produced by immunoSEQ multiplex PCR, yet TCRdb's version contains in-frame clones alone and is incomplete. The sample lists 100,000 or so clones, roughly four fifths seen once, with 20% to 30% in the top ten. The material was peripheral blood, obtained from a patient treated with radiotherapy plus ipilimumab. These receptor sequences come from a human donor with non-small cell lung cancer that progressed on radiotherapy plus ipilimumab.

The rearrangement uses TRBV5-1 and TRBJ1-1; 9 nucleotides agree with TRBD1. With V trimmed by 6 bases and J by 5 bases, 23 bases remained unmatched. CDR3 size: 19 residues. Germline CDR1 SGHRS, CDR2 YFSETQ. This CDR3 reads CASTAGPNTGTGKGTEAFF. CDR3 in DNA: TGCGCCAGCACCGCAGGTCCCAATACCGGGACAGGGAAAGGGACTGAAGCTTTCTTT.

Of note for this clone: This sample also contains other DNA sequences that code for the same CDR3. The rearrangement links TRBV18 to TRBJ2-5; possible D gene TRBD2, 6 bases. The V end was cut by 3 bases, the J end by 4 bases, with 9 bases between. This CDR3 is built from 13 residues. The germline V gene has CDR1 KGHSH and CDR2 LQKENI. Here the CDR3 reads CASSPGLGETQYF. CDR3 coding DNA: TGTGCCAGCTCACCGGGACTCGGAGAGACCCAGTACTTC. Full variable domain (remainder filled in from reference TRBV18 and TRBJ2-5): NAGVMQNPRHLVRRRGQEARLRCSPMKGHSHVYWYRQLPEEGLKFMVYLQKENIIDESGMPKERFSAEFPKEGPSILRIQQVVRGDSAAYFCASSPGLGETQYFGPGTRLLVL.

V is TRBV6-1 and J is TRBJ2-6; D is uncertain. Germline values: CDR1 MNHNS, CDR2 SASEGT. Trimming left V 8 bases short and J 0 bases short, with 11 bases between. The length of the CDR3 is 15 residues. The CDR3 DNA sequence: TGTGCCAGCCGGAAACAGCTCTCTGGGGCCAACGTCCTGACTTTC. Translated, it gives CASRKQLSGANVLTF.

The V call is TRBV6-5, the J call TRBJ2-3; unclear D gene. The V gene lost 5 bases and the J gene lost 3 bases, with 9 bases spanning the gap. The CDR3 totals 13 residues. Per germline, CDR1 MNHEY and CDR2 SVGAGI. The CDR3, as DNA: TGTGCCAGCAGTAACTGGGAAACAGATACGCAGTATTTT. Translation: CASSNWETDTQYF.

The chain links TRBV5-5 to TRBJ2-7; D is uncertain. The germline V and J ends were trimmed by 0 bases and 0 bases, with 10 bases remaining between them. Germline CDR1 is SGHKS and CDR2 is YYEKEE (reference sequence). The CDR3 length is 15 residues. CDR3 in DNA: TGTGCCAGCAGCTTGGGGCCAGTGAACTCCTACGAGCAGTACGTC. This encodes CASSLGPVNSYEQYV.

J is TRBJ1-6 and V is TRBV4-1, with D tentatively TRBD1 (5 bases). This CDR3 is 16 amino acids long. Germline lookup yields CDR1 MGHRA and CDR2 YSYEKL. Trimming stripped 0 bases from V and 6 bases from J, with 12 bases between. The CDR3 DNA reads as TGCGCCAGCAGCCAAGAGCCTGGGGACCCTAATTCACCCCTCCACTTT. Translated, it gives CASSQEPGDPNSPLHF.

This sequence joins TRBV7-9 and TRBJ2-1, with a tentative D call TRBD2 (6 bases). Trimming left V 2 bases short and J 1 base short, with 9 bases between. This CDR3 is 15 amino acids long. Germline CDR1 SEHNR, CDR2 FQNEAQ (reference sequence). CDR3 amino acids: CASSLMGGSYNEQFF. CDR3 nucleotides: TGTGCCAGCAGCTTAATGGGGGGTTCCTACAATGAGCAGTTCTTC. Looking up the rest from reference TRBV7-9 and TRBJ2-1 gives the full variable domain: DTGVSQNPRHKITKRGQNVTFRCDPISEHNRLYWYRQTLGQGPEFLTYFQNEAQLEKSRLLSDRFSAERPKGSFSTLEIQRTEQGDSAMYLCASSLMGGSYNEQFFGPGTRLTVL.

The chain carries TRBV11-2 and TRBJ2-2; D is undetermined. The CDR3 runs 14 residues. The germline V gene encodes CDR1 SGHAT and CDR2 FQNNGV. Trimming left V 4 bases short and J 1 base short, with 7 bases between. DNA of the CDR3: TGTGCCAGCAGCTCCCCCCTGAACACCGGGGAGCTGTTTTTT. Translation: CASSSPLNTGELFF.

The V gene is TRBV4-2, the J gene TRBJ1-1; 9 bases fit TRBD1. Germline-derived CDR1 and CDR2 are LGHNA and YNFKEQ. This CDR3 has 15 residues. Trimming took 2 bases from V and 3 from J; bases not matched to a gene: 4. CDR3 in DNA: TGTGCCAGCAGCCAATGGGACAGGGAACACACTGAAGCTTTCTTT. Protein: CASSQWDREHTEAFF.

CDR3 residues: CASSLVAGRNTEAFF. The CDR3 DNA follows: TGTGCCAGCAGCTTGGTGGCGGGGCGGAACACTGAAGCTTTCTTT. The chain carries TRBV5-4 and TRBJ1-1; tentative D call: TRBD1 (5 bases). The CDR3 covers 15 residues. The V gene's germline CDR1 is SGHNT and CDR2 YYREEE (reference sequence). V was trimmed by 0 bases and J by 1 base, leaving 10 bases between them.

This clone was recorded once. This chain links TRBV5-1 with TRBJ2-2; a weak D match, TRBD2 (5 bases). The CDR3 has 12 amino acids. Trimming took off 7 bases at V and 4 bases at J, with 8 bases between the two ends. CDR1 is SGHRS, CDR2 YFSETQ, per germline. Here the CDR3 reads CASGLPTGELFF. The DNA for the CDR3 is TGCGCCAGCGGACTTCCCACCGGGGAGCTGTTTTTT.

This chain links TRBV7-9 with TRBJ2-2; TRBD1 matches 8 bases. V was clipped by 6 bases and J by 4 bases; unmatched bases: 13. The CDR3 has 17 amino acids. Germline V gene sequence: CDR1 SEHNR, CDR2 FQNEAQ (reference sequence). This chain's CDR3 is CASRPLERTGGTGELFF. The CDR3 nucleotides are TGTGCCAGCAGGCCTCTCGAGAGAACAGGGGGCACCGGGGAGCTGTTTTTT. Full variable domain (remainder filled in from reference TRBV7-9 and TRBJ2-2): DTGVSQNPRHKITKRGQNVTFRCDPISEHNRLYWYRQTLGQGPEFLTYFQNEAQLEKSRLLSDRFSAERPKGSFSTLEIQRTEQGDSAMYLCASRPLERTGGTGELFFGEGSRLTVL.

The rearrangement links TRBV19 to TRBJ2-2, with TRBD1 matching 8 bases. This CDR3 has 16 residues. J was trimmed by 1 base and V by 7 bases; bases with no gene match: 8. The germline CDR1 and CDR2 sequences are LNHDA and SQIVND (reference sequence). The CDR3, as DNA: TGTGCCAGTACCGCCTGGACAGGGCTGAACACCGGGGAGCTGTTTTTT. Translated, it gives CASTAWTGLNTGELFF.

The table lists this clone with a count of one. The chain combines TRBV7-2 with TRBJ1-4; the D is unclear. Trimming stripped 5 bases from V and 10 bases from J, with 17 bases between. Germline-derived CDR1 and CDR2 are SGHTA and FQGNSA. The CDR3 is 14 amino acids. As DNA, the CDR3 is TGTGCCAGCAGCCCCAGGCCCGGGTGGGGAAAACTGTTTTTT. As protein: CASSPRPGWGKLFF.

This clone was counted between two and nine times. CDR3 sequence (DNA): TGTGCCATCTCTTCTCTTCTGGGGAGTGAAAAACTGTTTTTT. Its translation is CAISSLLGSEKLFF. The V and J genes are TRBV10-3 and TRBJ1-4; no clear D gene. Trimming removed 8 bases at V and 7 bases at J, with 17 bases between. CDR3 length equals 14 residues. CDR1 and CDR2 (germline): ENHRY, SYGVKD.

This chain links TRBV11-2 with TRBJ1-5, with 11 bases aligning to TRBD1. Germline loops: CDR1 SGHAT, CDR2 FQNNGV. This CDR3 has 16 amino acids. With V trimmed by 5 bases and J by 0 bases, 3 bases remained unmatched. The CDR3 DNA is TGTGCCAGCAGCCCAGGGACAGGGGGTAGCAATCAGCCCCAGCATTTT. As protein: CASSPGTGGSNQPQHF.

CDR3: CASTRQFTYEQYF. The CDR3 DNA sequence: TGTGCCAGCACCCGACAGTTTACCTACGAGCAGTACTTC. The genes are TRBV6-1 and TRBJ2-7; tentative D call: TRBD1 (5 bases). Germline CDR1 MNHNS, CDR2 SASEGT. Trimming took off 7 bases at V and 2 bases at J, with 12 bases between the two ends. CDR3 length: 13 residues.

This rearrangement joins TRBV6-1 to TRBJ2-7, with D perhaps matching TRBD1 (7 bases). CDR3 length equals 14 residues. The germline CDR1 and CDR2 sequences are MNHNS and SASEGT. The V gene lost 4 bases and the J gene lost 1 base, with 11 bases spanning the gap. The CDR3 coding sequence is TGTGCCAGCAGTGCGGCAGGGGGGTCCTACGAGCAGTACGTC. Encoded protein: CASSAAGGSYEQYV.

This chain connects TRBV30 to TRBJ2-3; unclear D gene. CDR1 and CDR2 (germline): GTSNPN, SVGIG (reference sequence). The V end lost 0 bases, the J end lost 2 bases, and 9 bases lay between the germline ends. The CDR3 length is 14 residues. This CDR3 reads CAWSVWGNTDTQYF. The DNA of the CDR3 is TGTGCCTGGAGTGTTTGGGGTAACACAGATACGCAGTATTTT. Supplemented by reference TRBV30 and TRBJ2-3, the full variable domain reads SQTIHQWPATLVQPVGSPLSLECTVEGTSNPNLYWYRQAAGRGLQLLFYSVGIGQISSEVPQNLSASRPQDRQFILSSKKLLLSDSGFYLCAWSVWGNTDTQYFGPGTRLTVL.

This CDR3 reads CASSYAGGEKLFF. CDR3 DNA sequence: TGTGCCAGCAGTTACGCCGGTGGAGAAAAACTGTTTTTT. J is TRBJ1-4 and V is TRBV6-5; D is undetermined. Germline V gene sequence: CDR1 MNHEY, CDR2 SVGAGI. V was clipped by 2 bases and J by 8 bases, with 9 bases between them. The CDR3 is 13 residues long.

The rearrangement joins TRBV27 to TRBJ2-2; either TRBD1 or TRBD2 may fit D (6 bases each). The CDR3 runs 15 residues. Germline lookup yields CDR1 MNHEY and CDR2 SMNVEV (reference sequence). Trimming took 4 bases from V and 8 from J, leaving 17 bases between them. For the CDR3, the DNA is TGTGCCAGCAGTTCCGGGGGCAGGGTGAATGGGGAGCTGTTTTTT. Protein sequence: CASSSGGRVNGELFF.

Written as DNA, the CDR3 is TGTGCCAGCAGCCGGGATTGGGGGTCTACTGAAGCTTTCTTT. This encodes CASSRDWGSTEAFF. V usage is TRBV6-4 and J usage is TRBJ1-1; D may be TRBD1 (5 bases). The CDR3 sequence is 14 residues long. The germline V and J ends were trimmed by 6 bases and 5 bases, with 16 bases remaining between them. Germline V gene sequence: CDR1 MRHNA, CDR2 SNTAGT.

CDR3 residues: CASGLVFYEQYF. The CDR3 DNA is TGCGCCAGCGGTTTGGTTTTCTACGAGCAGTACTTC. The V and J genes are TRBV10-2 and TRBJ2-5, with D hard to call. The DNA end is more similar to TRBJ2-7, so the J call may be wrong. The CDR3 loop spans 12 amino acids. The germline gives CDR1 WSHSY, CDR2 SAAADI.

The rearrangement joins TRBV4-1 to TRBJ1-5; D call uncertain. The germline gives CDR1 MGHRA, CDR2 YSYEKL. The length of the CDR3 is 15 residues. V was cut by 0 bases and J by 4 bases, with 10 bases left in between. The CDR3 coding sequence is TGCGCCAGCAGCCAAGATCTAACTTATAATCAGCCCCAGCATTTT. Translation gives CASSQDLTYNQPQHF.